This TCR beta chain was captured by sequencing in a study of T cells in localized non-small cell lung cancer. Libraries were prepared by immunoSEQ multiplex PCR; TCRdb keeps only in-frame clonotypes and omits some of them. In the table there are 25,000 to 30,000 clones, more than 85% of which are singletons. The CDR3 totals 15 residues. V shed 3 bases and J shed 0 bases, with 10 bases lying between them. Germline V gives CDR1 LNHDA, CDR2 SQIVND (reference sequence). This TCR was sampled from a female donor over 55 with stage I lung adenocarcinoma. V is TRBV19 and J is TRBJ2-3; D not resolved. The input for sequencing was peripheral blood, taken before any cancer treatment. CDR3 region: CASSIRAASTDTQYF. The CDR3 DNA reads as TGTGCCAGTAGTATCCGGGCGGCTAGCACAGATACGCAGTATTTT.